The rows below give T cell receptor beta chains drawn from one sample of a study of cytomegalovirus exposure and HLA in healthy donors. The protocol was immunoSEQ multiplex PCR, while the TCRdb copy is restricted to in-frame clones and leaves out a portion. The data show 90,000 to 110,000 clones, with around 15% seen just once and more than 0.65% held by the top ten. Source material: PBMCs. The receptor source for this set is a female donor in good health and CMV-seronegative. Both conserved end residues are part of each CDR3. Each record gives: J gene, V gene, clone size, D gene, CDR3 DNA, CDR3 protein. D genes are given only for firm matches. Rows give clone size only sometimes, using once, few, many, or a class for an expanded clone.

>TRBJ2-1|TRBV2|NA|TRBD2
TGTGCCAGCAAGGCTAGCGGTTACAATGAGCAGTTCTTC
CASKASGYNEQFF
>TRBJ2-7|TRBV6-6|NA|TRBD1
TGTGCCAGCAGTAAAGACAGGGCTGGCGACGAGCAGTACTTC
CASSKDRAGDEQYF
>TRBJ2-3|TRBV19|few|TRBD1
TGTGCCAGTAGTATGACAGGGTCAAGGACAGATACGCAGTATTTT
CASSMTGSRTDTQYF
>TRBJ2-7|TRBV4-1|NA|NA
TGCGCCAGCAGCCAAGATGTTCAGGGCCTCGATTTACGCTCCTACGAGCAGTACTTC
CASSQDVQGLDLRSYEQYF
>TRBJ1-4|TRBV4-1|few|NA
TGCGCCAGCAGCCCAGTCCGATCTGGCTCGCCTAATGAAAAACTGTTTTTT
CASSPVRSGSPNEKLFF
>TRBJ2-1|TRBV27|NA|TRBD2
TGTGCCAGCAGTTTCTATAGCGGGAGTGGGATCGATGAGCAGTTCTTC
CASSFYSGSGIDEQFF
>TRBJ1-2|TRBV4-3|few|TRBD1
TGCGCCAGCAGCCAAGATCGGGGGACAGGGTACCTCTATGGCTACACCTTC
CASSQDRGTGYLYGYTF
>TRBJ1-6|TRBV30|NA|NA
TGTGCCGGGCACACAGGGCGGCCACCCCTCCACTTT
CAGHTGRPPLHF
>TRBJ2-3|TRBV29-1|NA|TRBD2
TGCAGCGTTGATCTGGCGGGAGTGCCAGATACGCAGTATTTT
CSVDLAGVPDTQYF
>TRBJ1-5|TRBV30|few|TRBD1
TGTGCCTGGACCCGGACAGGGGGAGGCAATCAGCCCCAGCATTTT
CAWTRTGGGNQPQHF
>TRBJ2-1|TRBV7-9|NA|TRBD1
TGTGCCAGCAGCTGGCCCACCCGGACAGGGGTGGGATCCTACAATGAGCAGTTCTTC
CASSWPTRTGVGSYNEQFF
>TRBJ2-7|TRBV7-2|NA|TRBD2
TGTGCCAGCAGCCCTAGCGGGGGAGCTCTTTACGAGCAGTACTTC
CASSPSGGALYEQYF
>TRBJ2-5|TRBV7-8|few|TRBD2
TGTGCCAGCAGCTTAGGGCGGGGGTTGATTCAAGAGACCCAGTACTTC
CASSLGRGLIQETQYF
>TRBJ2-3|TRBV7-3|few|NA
TGTGCCAGCAGGGGGTCTGAGGGAGGCAGGGAGACGCAGTATTTT
CASRGSEGGRETQYF
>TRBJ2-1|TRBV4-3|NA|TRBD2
TGCGCCAGCAGCCAAGATCCCCTGACTGGAGCGGGATTGGACAATGAGCAGTTCTTC
CASSQDPLTGAGLDNEQFF
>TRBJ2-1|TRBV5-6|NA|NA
TGTGCCAGCAGCTTCCTAAGTTTAGATTACAATGAGCAGTTCTTC
CASSFLSLDYNEQFF
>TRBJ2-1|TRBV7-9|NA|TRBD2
TGTGCCAGCAGCTTACTTAGCGGGGGTTCCTACAATGAGCAGTTCTTC
CASSLLSGGSYNEQFF
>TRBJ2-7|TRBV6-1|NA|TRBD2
TGTGCCAGCAGTGAAGCTATTACTAGCGGGAGGGCCCGACGATACGAGCAGTACTTC
CASSEAITSGRARRYEQYF
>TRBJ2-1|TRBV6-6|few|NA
TGTGCCAGCAGTCGACTGGATGAGCAGTTCTTC
CASSRLDEQFF
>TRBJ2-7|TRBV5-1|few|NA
TGCGCCAGCAGCTCTGGGACTTCTCTACTAACCGAGCAGTACTTC
CASSSGTSLLTEQYF
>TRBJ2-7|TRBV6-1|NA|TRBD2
TGTGCCAGCAGTGAAGTAGGACTAGGCTACGAGCAGTACTTC
CASSEVGLGYEQYF
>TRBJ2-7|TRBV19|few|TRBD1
TGTGCCAGTAGTGCCGGGACAGGCTACGAGCAGTACTTC
CASSAGTGYEQYF
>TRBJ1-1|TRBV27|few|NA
TGTGCCAGCAGTTTGTTAATGAACACTGAAGCTTTCTTT
CASSLLMNTEAFF
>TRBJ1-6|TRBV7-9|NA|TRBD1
TGTGCCAGCAGCTGGGGACAGGGGAATTCACCCCTCCACTTT
CASSWGQGNSPLHF
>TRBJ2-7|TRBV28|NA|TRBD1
TGTGCCAGCGGGTCGGACAGGGGAAAGGGTGAGCAGTACTTC
CASGSDRGKGEQYF
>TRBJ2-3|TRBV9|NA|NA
TGTGCCAGCAGCGGAGGTAATATGCGGGGAGATACGCAGTATTTT
CASSGGNMRGDTQYF
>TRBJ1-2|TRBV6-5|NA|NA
TGTGCCAGCACCGCGGGGGGCGTAGCCTATGGCTACACCTTC
CASTAGGVAYGYTF
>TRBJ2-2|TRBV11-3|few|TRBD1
TGTGCCAGCAGCTTAGTTTTTGACAGGGGTACGACCGGGGAGCTGTTTTTT
CASSLVFDRGTTGELFF
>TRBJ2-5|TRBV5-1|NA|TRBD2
TGCGCCAGCAGCTTGGTCCTAGCGGGGCAAGAGACCCAGTACTTC
CASSLVLAGQETQYF
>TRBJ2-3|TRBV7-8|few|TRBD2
TGTGCCAGCATCACAAGCGGGATCGGTAGTAATACGCAGTATTTT
CASITSGIGSNTQYF
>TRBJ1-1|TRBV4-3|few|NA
TGCGCCAGCAGCCAAGATAGTAGTTCGCGGGGAATGGGAACTGAAGCTTTCTTT
CASSQDSSSRGMGTEAFF
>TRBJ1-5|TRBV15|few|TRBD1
TGTGCCACCAGCAGAGAACGACAGGGACTAGGCAATCAGCCCCAGCATTTT
CATSRERQGLGNQPQHF
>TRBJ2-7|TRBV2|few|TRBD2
TGTGCCAGCAGCCAGAAAGGGACTAGCGGGACCGTTTCCTACGAGCAGTACTTC
CASSQKGTSGTVSYEQYF
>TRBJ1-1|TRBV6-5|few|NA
TGTGCCAGCAGTTTATTGGACAGAAAGAACACTGAAGCTTTCTTT
CASSLLDRKNTEAFF
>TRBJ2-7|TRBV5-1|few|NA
TGCGCCAGCAGCTTTAGGGAGCAAAGCTCCTACGAGCAGTACTTC
CASSFREQSSYEQYF
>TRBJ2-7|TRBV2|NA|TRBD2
TGTGCCAGCAGGGATTTAGCGGGGGGGCCCTACGAGCAGTACTTC
CASRDLAGGPYEQYF
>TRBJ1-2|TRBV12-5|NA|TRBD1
TGTGCTAGTGGTTTGGTACTTGGACAGGGGGCTATCTATGGCTACACCTTC
CASGLVLGQGAIYGYTF